This note documents a single T cell receptor (beta chain) sequence. The data belong to a study of human T cells and chemical hapten exposure. Attachment of unique molecular identifiers to individual cDNA molecules was performed in the library. TCRdb itself ran the RACE reads through MiXCR, one entry per CDR3 protein. The sample lists tens of thousands of distinct CDR3 sequences; approximately 10% were seen once. The time point was: pre-sensitization, week 0. Treatment defined: therapeutic diphenylcyclopropenone sensitization with weekly scalp DPC. In germline, CDR1 is SGHRS, CDR2 YFSETQ. The CDR3 spans 14 residues. V was cut by 4 bases and J by 2 bases, with 12 bases left in between.

The starting material was whole blood, obtained in connection with sensitization to the hapten diphenylcyclopropenone (DPC). The sequence was collected from a man aged 25 to 40 with alopecia areata. Some clones in this sample may be carry-over from other donors' samples. The chain recombines TRBV5-1 with TRBJ2-5; the D gene could be TRBD1 or TRBD2 (6 bases each). The CDR3 protein is CASSHQGRQETQYF. The CDR3 DNA is TGCGCCAGCAGCCATCAGGGGAGGCAAGAGACCCAGTACTTC.